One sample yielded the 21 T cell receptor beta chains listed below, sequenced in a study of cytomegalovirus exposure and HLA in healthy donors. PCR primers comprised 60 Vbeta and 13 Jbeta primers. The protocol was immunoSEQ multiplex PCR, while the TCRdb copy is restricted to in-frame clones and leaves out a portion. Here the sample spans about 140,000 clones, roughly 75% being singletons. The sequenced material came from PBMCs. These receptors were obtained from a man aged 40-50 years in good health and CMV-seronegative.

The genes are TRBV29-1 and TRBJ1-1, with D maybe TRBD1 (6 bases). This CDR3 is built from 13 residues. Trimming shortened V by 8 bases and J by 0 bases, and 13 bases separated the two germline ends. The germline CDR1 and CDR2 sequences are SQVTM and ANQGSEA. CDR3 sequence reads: CSILGQMNTEAFF. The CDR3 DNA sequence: TGCAGCATTCTTGGACAGATGAACACTGAAGCTTTCTTT.

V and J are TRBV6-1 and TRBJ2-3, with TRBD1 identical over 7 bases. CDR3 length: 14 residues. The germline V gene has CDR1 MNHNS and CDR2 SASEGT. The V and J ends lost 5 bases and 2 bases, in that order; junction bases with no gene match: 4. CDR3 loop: CASSPGTATDTQYF. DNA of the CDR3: TGTGCCAGCAGTCCCGGGACAGCCACAGATACGCAGTATTTT.

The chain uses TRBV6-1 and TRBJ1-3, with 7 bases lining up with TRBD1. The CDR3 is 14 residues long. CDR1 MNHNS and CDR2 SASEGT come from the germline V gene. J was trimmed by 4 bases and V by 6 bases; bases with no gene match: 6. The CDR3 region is CASRLTGTGNTIYF. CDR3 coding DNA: TGTGCCAGCAGGCTGACAGGGACGGGAAACACCATATATTTT.

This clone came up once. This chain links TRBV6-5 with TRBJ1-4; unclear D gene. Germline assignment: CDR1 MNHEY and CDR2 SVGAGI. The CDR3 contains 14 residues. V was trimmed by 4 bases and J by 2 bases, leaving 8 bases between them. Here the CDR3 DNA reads TGTGCCAGCAGTTCCGTGGAGACTAATGAAAAACTGTTTTTT. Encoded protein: CASSSVETNEKLFF.

The CDR3 region has the DNA TGTGCCAGCAGCTTACCGACAGGGGCCAACGTTAACACCGGGGAGCTGTTTTTT. Protein product: CASSLPTGANVNTGELFF. The chain recombines TRBV7-8 with TRBJ2-2; 8 positions match TRBD1. The V and J ends lost 2 bases and 2 bases, in that order; junction bases with no gene match: 10. Germline CDR1 is SGHVS and CDR2 is FQNEAQ. This CDR3 spans 18 amino acids.

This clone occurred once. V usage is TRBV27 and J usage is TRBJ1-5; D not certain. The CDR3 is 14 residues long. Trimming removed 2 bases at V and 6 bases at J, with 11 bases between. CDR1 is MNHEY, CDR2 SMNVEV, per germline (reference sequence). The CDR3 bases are TGTGCCAGCAGTTTAGAGGGTTCGGGTCAGCCCCAGCATTTT. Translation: CASSLEGSGQPQHF.

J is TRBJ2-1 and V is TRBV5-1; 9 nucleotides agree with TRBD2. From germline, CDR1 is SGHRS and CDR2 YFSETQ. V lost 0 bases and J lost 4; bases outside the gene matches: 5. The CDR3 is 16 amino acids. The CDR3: CASSLASSGVYNEQFF. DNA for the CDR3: TGCGCCAGCAGCTTGGCGTCTAGCGGGGTTTACAATGAGCAGTTCTTC. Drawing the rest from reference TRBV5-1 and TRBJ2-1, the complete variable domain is KAGVTQTPRYLIKTRGQQVTLSCSPISGHRSVSWYQQTPGQGLQFLFEYFSETQRNKGNFPGRFSGRQFSNSRSEMNVSTLELGDSALYLCASSLASSGVYNEQFFGPGTRLTVL.

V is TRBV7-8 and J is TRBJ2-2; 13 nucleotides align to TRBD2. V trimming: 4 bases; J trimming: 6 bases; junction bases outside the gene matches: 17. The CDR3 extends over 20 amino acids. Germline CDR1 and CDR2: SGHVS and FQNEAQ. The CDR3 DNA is TGTGCCAGCAGCTCAATACTAGCGGGGGGGTTGTTATCTAGTTCCGGGGAGCTGTTTTTT. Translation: CASSSILAGGLLSSSGELFF.

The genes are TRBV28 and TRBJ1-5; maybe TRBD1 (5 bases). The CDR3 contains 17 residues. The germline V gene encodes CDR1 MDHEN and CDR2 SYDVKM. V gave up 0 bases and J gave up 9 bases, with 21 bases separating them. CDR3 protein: CASSLWSGRAVSGPQHF. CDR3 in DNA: TGTGCCAGCAGTTTATGGTCCGGCAGGGCGGTTTCTGGGCCCCAGCATTTT.

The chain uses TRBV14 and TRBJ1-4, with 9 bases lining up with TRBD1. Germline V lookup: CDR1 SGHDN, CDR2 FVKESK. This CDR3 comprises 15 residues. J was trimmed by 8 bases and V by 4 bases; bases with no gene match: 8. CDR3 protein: CASSLQGAPEEKLFF. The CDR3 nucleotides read TGTGCCAGCAGCCTACAGGGGGCCCCGGAGGAAAAACTGTTTTTT.

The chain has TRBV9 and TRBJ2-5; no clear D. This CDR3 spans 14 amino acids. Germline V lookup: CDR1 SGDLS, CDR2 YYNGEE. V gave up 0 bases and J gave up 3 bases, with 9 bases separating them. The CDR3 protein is CASSVGPDKETQYF. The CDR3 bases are TGTGCCAGCAGCGTAGGCCCAGACAAAGAGACCCAGTACTTC.

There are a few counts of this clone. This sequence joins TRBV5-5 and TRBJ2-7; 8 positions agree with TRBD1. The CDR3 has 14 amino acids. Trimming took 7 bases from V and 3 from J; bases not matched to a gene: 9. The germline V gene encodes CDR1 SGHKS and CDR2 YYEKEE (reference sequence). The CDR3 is CASGGTGQFYEQYF. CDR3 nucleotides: TGTGCCAGCGGTGGGACAGGCCAATTCTACGAGCAGTACTTC.

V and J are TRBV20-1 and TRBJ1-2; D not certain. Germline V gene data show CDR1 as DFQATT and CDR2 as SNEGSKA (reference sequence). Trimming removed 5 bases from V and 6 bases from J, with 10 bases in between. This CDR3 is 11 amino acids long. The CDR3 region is CSAPTGNGYTF. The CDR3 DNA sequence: TGCAGTGCTCCGACGGGGAATGGCTACACCTTC.

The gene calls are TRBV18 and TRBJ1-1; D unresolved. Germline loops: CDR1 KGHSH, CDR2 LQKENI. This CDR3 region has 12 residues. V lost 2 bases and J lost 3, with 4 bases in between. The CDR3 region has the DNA TGTGCCAGCTCACCAGGGCACACTGAAGCTTTCTTT. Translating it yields CASSPGHTEAFF.

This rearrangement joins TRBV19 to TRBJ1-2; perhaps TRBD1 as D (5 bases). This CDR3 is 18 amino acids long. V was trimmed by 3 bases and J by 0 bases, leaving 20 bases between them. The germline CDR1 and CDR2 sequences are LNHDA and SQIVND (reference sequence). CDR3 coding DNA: TGTGCCAGTAGTATCATCGGCGCGGGGCTCGGATCTAACTATGGCTACACCTTC. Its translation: CASSIIGAGLGSNYGYTF.

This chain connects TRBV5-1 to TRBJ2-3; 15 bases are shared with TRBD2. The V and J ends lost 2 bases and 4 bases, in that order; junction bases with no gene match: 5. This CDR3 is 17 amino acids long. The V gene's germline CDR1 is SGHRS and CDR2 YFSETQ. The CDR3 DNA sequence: TGCGCCAGCAGCTTAGGACTAGCGGGGGGGCCGTCAGATACGCAGTATTTT. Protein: CASSLGLAGGPSDTQYF.

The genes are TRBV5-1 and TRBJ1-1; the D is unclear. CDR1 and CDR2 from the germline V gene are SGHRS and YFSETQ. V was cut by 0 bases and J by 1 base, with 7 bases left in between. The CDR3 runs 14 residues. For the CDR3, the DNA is TGCGCCAGCAGCTTGGTTGGAGAGAACACTGAAGCTTTCTTT. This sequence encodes CASSLVGENTEAFF.

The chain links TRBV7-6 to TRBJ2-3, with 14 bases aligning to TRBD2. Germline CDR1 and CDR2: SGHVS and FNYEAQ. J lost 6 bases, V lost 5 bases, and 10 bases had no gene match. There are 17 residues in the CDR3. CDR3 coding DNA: TGTGCCAGCAGCGTGGGACTAGCGGGGGCTGAGAGGGATACGCAGTATTTT. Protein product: CASSVGLAGAERDTQYF. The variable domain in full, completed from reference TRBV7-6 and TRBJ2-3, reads GAGVSQSPRYKVTKRGQDVALRCDPISGHVSLYWYRQALGQGPEFLTYFNYEAQQDKSGLPNDRFSAERPEGSISTLTIQRTEQRDSAMYRCASSVGLAGAERDTQYFGPGTRLTVL.

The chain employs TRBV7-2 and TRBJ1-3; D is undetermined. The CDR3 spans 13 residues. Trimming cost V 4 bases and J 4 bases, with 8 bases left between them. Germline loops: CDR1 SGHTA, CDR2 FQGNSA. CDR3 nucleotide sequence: TGTGCCAGCAGCTCTCTCAGAGGAAACACCATATATTTT. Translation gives CASSSLRGNTIYF. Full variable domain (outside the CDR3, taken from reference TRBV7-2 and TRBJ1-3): GAGVSQSPSNKVTEKGKDVELRCDPISGHTALYWYRQSLGQGLEFLIYFQGNSAPDKSGLPSDRFSAERTGGSVSTLTIQRTQQEDSAVYLCASSSLRGNTIYFGEGSWLTVV.

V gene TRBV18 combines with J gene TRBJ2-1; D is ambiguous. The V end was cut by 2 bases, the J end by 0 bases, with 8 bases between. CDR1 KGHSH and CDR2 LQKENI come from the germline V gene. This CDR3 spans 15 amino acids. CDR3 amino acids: CASSPKTISYNEQFF. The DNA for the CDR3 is TGTGCCAGCTCACCAAAGACAATCTCCTACAATGAGCAGTTCTTC.

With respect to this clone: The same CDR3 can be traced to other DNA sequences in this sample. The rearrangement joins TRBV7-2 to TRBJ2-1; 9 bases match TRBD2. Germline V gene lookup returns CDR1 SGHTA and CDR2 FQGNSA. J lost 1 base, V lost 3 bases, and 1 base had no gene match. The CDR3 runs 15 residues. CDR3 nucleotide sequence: TGTGCCAGCAGCTTTCTAGCGGGGTCCTACAATGAGCAGTTCTTC. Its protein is CASSFLAGSYNEQFF.